This T cell receptor (beta chain) was sequenced during a study of blood T cell repertoires in COVID-19. Study details: Both acute and convalescent COVID-19 samples were obtained from the United States, Italy and Spain.

Authors' methods: Reference gene primer amplification gave nucleated cell count estimates. Using immunoSEQ multiplex PCR, the repertoire was profiled, and TCRdb retains in-frame clones only, with some absent. V and J calls and clone size are those listed in that table; D and trimming were worked out from the DNA. The sample gives around 180,000 clones, 88% of which show up once; roughly 4.7% is in the top ten. This TCR was sampled from a human donor in a cohort sampled during active COVID-19. Sequencing used peripheral blood.

This CDR3 is CASSLRGTIPPPTSGVRNEQFF. CDR3 coding DNA: TGCGCCAGCAGTTTAAGAGGGACTATTCCCCCCCCCACTAGCGGGGTCAGGAATGAGCAGTTCTTC. The chain joins TRBV4-1 to TRBJ2-1; 10 bases are a match to TRBD2. This CDR3 contains 22 residues. V gave up 6 bases and J gave up 7 bases; unmatched junction bases: 30. Germline CDR1 is MGHRA and CDR2 is YSYEKL.